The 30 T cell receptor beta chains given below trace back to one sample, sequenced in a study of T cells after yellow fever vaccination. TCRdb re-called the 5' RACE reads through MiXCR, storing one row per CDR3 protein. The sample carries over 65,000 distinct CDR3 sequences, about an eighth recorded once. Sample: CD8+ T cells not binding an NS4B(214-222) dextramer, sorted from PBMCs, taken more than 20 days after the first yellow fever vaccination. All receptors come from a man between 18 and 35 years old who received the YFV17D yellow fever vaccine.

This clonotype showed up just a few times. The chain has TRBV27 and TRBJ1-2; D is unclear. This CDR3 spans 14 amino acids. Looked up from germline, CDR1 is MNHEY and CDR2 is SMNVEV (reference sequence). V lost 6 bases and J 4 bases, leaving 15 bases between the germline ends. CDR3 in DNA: TGTGCCAGCAGCCCAACCCCCAGGTTCTATGGCTACACCTTC. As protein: CASSPTPRFYGYTF.

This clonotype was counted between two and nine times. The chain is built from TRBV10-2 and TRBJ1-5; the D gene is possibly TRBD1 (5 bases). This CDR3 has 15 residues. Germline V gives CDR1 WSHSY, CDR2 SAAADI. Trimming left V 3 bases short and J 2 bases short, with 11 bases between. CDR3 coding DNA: TGCGCCAGCAGTGAATCGGACATGGGCAATCAGCCCCAGCATTTT. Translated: CASSESDMGNQPQHF.

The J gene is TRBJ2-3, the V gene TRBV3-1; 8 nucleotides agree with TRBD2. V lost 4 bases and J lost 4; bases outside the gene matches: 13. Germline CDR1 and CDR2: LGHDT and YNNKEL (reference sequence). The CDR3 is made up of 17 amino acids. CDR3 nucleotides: TGTGCCAGCAGCCGAAAGATTACGGGGGGGCGGGCAGATACGCAGTATTTT. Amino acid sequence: CASSRKITGGRADTQYF.

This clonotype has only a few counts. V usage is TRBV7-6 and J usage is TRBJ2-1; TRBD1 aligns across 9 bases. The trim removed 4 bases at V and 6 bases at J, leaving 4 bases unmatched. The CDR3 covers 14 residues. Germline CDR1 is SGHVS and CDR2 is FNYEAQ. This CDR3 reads CASSSGQGSNEQFF. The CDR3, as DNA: TGTGCCAGCAGCTCGGGACAGGGAAGCAATGAGCAGTTCTTC.

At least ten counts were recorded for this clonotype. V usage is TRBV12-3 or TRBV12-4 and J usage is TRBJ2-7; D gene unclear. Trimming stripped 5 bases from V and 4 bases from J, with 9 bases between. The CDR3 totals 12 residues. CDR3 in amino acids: CASSTDGYEQYF. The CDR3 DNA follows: TGTGCCAGCAGTACCGACGGTTACGAGCAGTACTTC.

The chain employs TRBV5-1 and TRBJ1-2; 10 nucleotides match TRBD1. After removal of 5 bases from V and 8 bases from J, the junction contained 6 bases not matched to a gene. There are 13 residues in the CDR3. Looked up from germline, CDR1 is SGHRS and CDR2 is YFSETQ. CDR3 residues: CASSPGTGEGYTF. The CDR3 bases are TGCGCCAGCAGTCCCGGGACAGGGGAAGGCTACACCTTC. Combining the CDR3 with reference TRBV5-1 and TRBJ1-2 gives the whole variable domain KAGVTQTPRYLIKTRGQQVTLSCSPISGHRSVSWYQQTPGQGLQFLFEYFSETQRNKGNFPGRFSGRQFSNSRSEMNVSTLELGDSALYLCASSPGTGEGYTFGSGTRLTVV.

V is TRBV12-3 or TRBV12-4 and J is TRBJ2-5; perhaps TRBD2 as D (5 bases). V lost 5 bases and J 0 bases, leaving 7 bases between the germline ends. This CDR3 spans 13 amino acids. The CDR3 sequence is CASSGEYQETQYF. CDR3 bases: TGTGCCAGCAGTGGGGAGTACCAAGAGACCCAGTACTTC.

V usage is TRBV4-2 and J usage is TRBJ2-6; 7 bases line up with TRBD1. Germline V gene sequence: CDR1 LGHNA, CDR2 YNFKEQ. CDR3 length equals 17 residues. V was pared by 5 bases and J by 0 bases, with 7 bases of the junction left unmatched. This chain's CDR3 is CASSATGDRSGANVLTF. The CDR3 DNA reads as TGTGCCAGCAGCGCAACAGGGGATCGCTCTGGGGCCAACGTCCTGACTTTC.

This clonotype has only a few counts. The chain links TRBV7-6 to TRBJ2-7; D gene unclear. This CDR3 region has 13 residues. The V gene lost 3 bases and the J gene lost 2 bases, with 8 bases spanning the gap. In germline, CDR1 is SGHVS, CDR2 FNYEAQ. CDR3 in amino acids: CASSLDGPYEQYF. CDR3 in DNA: TGTGCCAGCAGCTTGGACGGACCCTACGAGCAGTACTTC.

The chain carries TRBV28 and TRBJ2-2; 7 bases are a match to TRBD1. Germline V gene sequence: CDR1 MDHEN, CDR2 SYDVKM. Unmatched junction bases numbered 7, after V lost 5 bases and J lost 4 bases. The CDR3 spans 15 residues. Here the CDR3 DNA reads TGTGCCAGCAGTCAGGGACAGATCCTCACCGGGGAGCTGTTTTTT. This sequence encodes CASSQGQILTGELFF.

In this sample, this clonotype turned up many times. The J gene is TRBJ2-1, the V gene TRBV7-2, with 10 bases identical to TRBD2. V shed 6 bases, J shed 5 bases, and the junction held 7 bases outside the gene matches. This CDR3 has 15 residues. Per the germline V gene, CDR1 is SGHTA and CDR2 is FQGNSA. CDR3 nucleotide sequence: TGTGCCAGCAGGTTGCTAGCGGGGGACAACAATGAGCAGTTCTTC. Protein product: CASRLLAGDNNEQFF.

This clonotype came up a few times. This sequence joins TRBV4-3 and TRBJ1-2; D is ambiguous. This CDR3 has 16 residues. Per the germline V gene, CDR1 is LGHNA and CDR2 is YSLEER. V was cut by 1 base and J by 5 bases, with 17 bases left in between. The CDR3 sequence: CASSQVLAPRRYGYTF. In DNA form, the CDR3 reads TGCGCCAGCAGCCAAGTACTGGCACCCAGGCGTTATGGCTACACCTTC.

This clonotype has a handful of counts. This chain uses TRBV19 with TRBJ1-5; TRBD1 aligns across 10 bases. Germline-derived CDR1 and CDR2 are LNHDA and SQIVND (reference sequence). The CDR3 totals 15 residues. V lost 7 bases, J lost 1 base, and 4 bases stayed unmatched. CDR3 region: CASKTDRGSNQPQHF. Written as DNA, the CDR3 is TGTGCCAGTAAAACGGACAGGGGGAGCAATCAGCCCCAGCATTTT.

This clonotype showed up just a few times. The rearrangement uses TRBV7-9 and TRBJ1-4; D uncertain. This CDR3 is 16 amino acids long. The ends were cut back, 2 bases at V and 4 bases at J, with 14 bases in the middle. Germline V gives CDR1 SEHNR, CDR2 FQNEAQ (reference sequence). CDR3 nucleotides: TGTGCCAGCAGCTTATTAACAAGGGATGGTAATGAAAAACTGTTTTTT. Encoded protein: CASSLLTRDGNEKLFF.

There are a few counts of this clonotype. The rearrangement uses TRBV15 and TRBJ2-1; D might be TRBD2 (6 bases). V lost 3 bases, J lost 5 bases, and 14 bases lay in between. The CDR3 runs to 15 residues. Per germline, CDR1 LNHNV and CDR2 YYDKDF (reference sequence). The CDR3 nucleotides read TGTGCCACCAGCAGCAGTATCGGGAGAAACAATGAGCAGTTCTTC. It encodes CATSSSIGRNNEQFF.

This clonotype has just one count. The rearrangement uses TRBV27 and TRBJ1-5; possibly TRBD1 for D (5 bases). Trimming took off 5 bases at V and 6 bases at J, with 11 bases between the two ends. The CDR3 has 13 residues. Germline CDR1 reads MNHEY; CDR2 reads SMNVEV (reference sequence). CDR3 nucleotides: TGTGCCAGCAGTGACAGACAGCGTCAGCCCCAGCATTTT. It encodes CASSDRQRQPQHF.

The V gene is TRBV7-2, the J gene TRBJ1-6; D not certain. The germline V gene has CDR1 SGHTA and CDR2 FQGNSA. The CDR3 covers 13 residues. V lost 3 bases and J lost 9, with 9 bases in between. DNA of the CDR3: TGTGCCAGCAGCTTCTTCAATATTTCACCCCTCCACTTT. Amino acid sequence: CASSFFNISPLHF.

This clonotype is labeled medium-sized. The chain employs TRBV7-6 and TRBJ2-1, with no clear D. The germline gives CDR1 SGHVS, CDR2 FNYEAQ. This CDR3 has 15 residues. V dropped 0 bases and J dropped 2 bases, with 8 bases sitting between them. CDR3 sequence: CASSLALVPYNEQFF. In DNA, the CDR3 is TGTGCCAGCAGCTTAGCGTTGGTTCCCTACAATGAGCAGTTCTTC.

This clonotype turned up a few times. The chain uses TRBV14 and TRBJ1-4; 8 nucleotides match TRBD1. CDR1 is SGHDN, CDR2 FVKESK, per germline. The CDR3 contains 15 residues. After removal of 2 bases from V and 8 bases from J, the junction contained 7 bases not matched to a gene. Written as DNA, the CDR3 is TGTGCCAGCAGCCAACCCAGGGGGCAAAGAGAAAAACTGTTTTTT. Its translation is CASSQPRGQREKLFF.

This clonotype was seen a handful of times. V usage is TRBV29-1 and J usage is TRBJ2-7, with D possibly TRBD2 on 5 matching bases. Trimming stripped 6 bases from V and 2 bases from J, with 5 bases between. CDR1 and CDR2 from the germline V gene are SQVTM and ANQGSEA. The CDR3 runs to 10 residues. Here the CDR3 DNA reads TGCAGCGTCGGGACCTACGAGCAGTACTTC. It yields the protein CSVGTYEQYF.

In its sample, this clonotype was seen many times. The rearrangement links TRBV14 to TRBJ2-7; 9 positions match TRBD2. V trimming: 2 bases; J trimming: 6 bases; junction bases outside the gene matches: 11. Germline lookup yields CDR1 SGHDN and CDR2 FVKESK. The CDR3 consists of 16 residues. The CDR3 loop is CASSQISGGPTGEQYF. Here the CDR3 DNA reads TGTGCCAGCAGCCAAATTAGCGGGGGCCCGACGGGCGAGCAGTACTTC. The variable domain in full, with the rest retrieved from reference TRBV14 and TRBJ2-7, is EAGVTQFPSHSVIEKGQTVTLRCDPISGHDNLYWYRRVMGKEIKFLLHFVKESKQDESGMPNNRFLAERTGGTYSTLKVQPAELEDSGVYFCASSQISGGPTGEQYFGPGTRLTVT.

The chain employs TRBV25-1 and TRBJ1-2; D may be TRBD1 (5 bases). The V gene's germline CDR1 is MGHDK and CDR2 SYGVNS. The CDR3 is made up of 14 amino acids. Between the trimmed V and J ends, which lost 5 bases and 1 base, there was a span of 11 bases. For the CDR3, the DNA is TGTGCCAGCAGTCCGGGACGGGGTAACTATGGCTACACCTTC. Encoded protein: CASSPGRGNYGYTF.

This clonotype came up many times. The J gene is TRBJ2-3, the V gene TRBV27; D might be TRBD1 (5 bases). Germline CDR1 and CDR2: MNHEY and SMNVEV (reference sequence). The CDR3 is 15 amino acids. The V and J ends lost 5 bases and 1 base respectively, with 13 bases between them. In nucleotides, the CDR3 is TGTGCCAGCAGTGCCCCAGGGTGGGGCACAGATACGCAGTATTTT. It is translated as CASSAPGWGTDTQYF.

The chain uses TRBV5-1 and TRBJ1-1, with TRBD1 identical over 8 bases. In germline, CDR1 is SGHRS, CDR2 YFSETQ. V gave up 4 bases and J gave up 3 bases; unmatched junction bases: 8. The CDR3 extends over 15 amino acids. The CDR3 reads CASSATGARDTEAFF. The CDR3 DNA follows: TGCGCCAGCAGCGCGACAGGGGCAAGGGACACTGAAGCTTTCTTT.

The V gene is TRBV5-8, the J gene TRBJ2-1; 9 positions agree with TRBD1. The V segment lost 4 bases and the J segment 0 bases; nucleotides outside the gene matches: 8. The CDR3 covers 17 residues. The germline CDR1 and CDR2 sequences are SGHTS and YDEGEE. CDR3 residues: CASSGDGTGSSYNEQFF. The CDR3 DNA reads TGTGCCAGCAGCGGAGACGGGACAGGGAGCTCCTACAATGAGCAGTTCTTC.

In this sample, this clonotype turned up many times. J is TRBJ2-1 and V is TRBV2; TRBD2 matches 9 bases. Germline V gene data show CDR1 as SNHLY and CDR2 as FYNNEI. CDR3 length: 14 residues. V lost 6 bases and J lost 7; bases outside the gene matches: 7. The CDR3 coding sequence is TGTGCCAGCAGAGATACGACTAGCGGTAATGAGCAGTTCTTC. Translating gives CASRDTTSGNEQFF.

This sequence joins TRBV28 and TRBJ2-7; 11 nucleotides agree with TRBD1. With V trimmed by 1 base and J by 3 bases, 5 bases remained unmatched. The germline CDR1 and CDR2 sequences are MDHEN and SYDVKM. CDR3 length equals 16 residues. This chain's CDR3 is CASSLFPDRGLYEQYV. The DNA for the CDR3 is TGTGCCAGCAGTTTATTTCCGGACAGGGGGCTCTACGAGCAGTACGTC.

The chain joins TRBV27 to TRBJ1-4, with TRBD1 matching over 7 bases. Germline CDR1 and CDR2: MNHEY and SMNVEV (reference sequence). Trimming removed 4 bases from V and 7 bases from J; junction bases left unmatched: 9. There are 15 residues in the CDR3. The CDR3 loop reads CASSWIGRGSEKLFF. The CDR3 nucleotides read TGTGCCAGCAGTTGGATCGGCAGGGGGTCTGAAAAACTGTTTTTT.

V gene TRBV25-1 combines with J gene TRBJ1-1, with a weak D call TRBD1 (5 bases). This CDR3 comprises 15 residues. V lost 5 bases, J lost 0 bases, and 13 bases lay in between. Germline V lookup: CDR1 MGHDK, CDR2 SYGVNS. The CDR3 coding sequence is TGTGCCAGCAGTACATACAGGTACATGAACACTGAAGCTTTCTTT. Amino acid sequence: CASSTYRYMNTEAFF.

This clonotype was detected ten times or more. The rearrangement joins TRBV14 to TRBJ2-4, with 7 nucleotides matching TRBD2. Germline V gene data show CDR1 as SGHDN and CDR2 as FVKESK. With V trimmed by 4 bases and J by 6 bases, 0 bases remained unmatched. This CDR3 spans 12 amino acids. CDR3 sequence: CASSPGGNIQYF. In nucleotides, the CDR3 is TGTGCCAGCAGCCCGGGGGGAAACATTCAGTACTTC. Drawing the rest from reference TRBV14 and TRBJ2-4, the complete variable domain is EAGVTQFPSHSVIEKGQTVTLRCDPISGHDNLYWYRRVMGKEIKFLLHFVKESKQDESGMPNNRFLAERTGGTYSTLKVQPAELEDSGVYFCASSPGGNIQYFGAGTRLSVL.